This T cell receptor (beta chain) appears in the sequencing data of a study of liver allograft versus peripheral blood T cells. Study details: Recipients' peripheral blood T cell receptor repertoires were compared with those in transplanted livers.

By share, this clonotype ranks as medium-sized. Its target is not known. Trimming stripped 0 bases from V and 8 bases from J, with 13 bases between. From germline, CDR1 is PRHDT and CDR2 FYEKMQ (reference sequence). The CDR3 sequence is 14 residues long. TCRdb analysed the reads with MiXCR anew, one entry per CDR3 protein. The repertoire holds about 8,300 distinct CDR3 sequences, with 15% to 20% as singletons. Study findings and constraints: Peripheral blood repertoires reportedly differed from the T cell receptor repertoires found inside liver allografts.

The rearrangement joins TRBV13 to TRBJ1-2; D is ambiguous. This TCR was sampled from a human patient who had a liver transplant. The graft donor may be the source of some T cells. CDR3 protein: CASSLGRTQIGYTF. Here the CDR3 DNA reads TGTGCCAGCAGCTTAGGTAGGACCCAAATCGGCTACACCTTC.